This T cell receptor delta chain is from a study of γδ T cells in repeated Plasmodium falciparum infection. The overall study: The natural-infection arm compared Malian children under seasonal malaria with matched Australian children.

Gammadelta T cells were flow-sorted from PBMC into Vgamma9/Vdelta2+ and Vdelta2-negative populations for bulk analysis. For this clone: Its antigen is not known. Given a far larger clone just one base away, this is likely a sequencing read error. The sample has other DNA sequences that encode this CDR3 too.

Points from the study as a whole: Vdelta2-negative gammadelta repertoires, largely Vdelta1+, seemingly showed infection-driven waves of new clonal selection. Malian children's Vdelta2-negative repertoires appeared more expanded and less diverse than Australians'.

TCRdb re-called clones from the multiplex PCR reads using CATT. The repertoire holds 50,000 to 55,000 delta-chain clones, with about 2% as singletons. V trimming: 3 bases; J trimming: 2 bases; junction bases outside the gene matches: 26. Per germline, CDR1 TSWWSYY and CDR2 QGS. This CDR3 contains 23 residues. J is TRDJ1 and V is TRDV1; 11 nucleotides line up with TRDD3. No J segment appears in TCRdb, so it was assigned here by matching the sequence to germline. This TCR derives from a pool of human donors (malaria-infected and uninfected, not separated). The material sequenced was gamma-delta T cells from blood. In DNA, the CDR3 is TGTGCTCTTGGGGAGCGGTGGGTCTACCCCCTTTTGTGGGGGATACGCGAAACCGATAAACTCATCTTT. Amino acids: CALGERWVYPLLWGIRETDKLIF.